This TCR beta chain was sequenced in a study of beta chain features in type 1 diabetes. What was sequenced were expressed TCRB transcripts, since all of the isolated RNA had been reverse transcribed. Generated by immunoSEQ multiplex PCR, the TCRdb table keeps only in-frame clones and is missing some. The data hold roughly 250,000 clones, with 68% observed a single time. V dropped 0 bases and J dropped 6; count of bases not matched to a gene: 4. The CDR3 is 15 amino acids. Germline CDR1 SGHTA, CDR2 FQGNSA. This clone was seen more than once but under ten times. This TCR derives from a man aged 25 to 40 in good health. The rearrangement links TRBV7-2 to TRBJ2-5; 10 bases are shared with TRBD1. The sample consisted of naive CD4+ T cells from blood. CDR3 amino acids: CASSLAPGQGKTQYF. As DNA, the CDR3 is TGTGCCAGCAGCTTAGCGCCGGGACAGGGGAAGACCCAGTACTTC.